One and the same sample provided the 23 T cell receptor beta chains below, sequenced in a study of Graves' ophthalmopathy and Graves' hyperthyroidism (dated by TCRdb to the late 2010s). The reads were generated on an Illumina HiSeq 2000. For repertoire sequencing, TCR beta CDR3 regions were amplified from RNA transcripts. The first round was an RT-PCR using HTBI primers with the Qiagen OneStep RT-PCR kit, and this first round was followed by a second-round multiplex PCR, then size selection and purification. The public sequencing data were trimmed at Q25 with fastp and processed into clonotypes with MiXCR by TCRdb, which kept only in-frame beta chains. Under each unique CDR3 protein, matching rows form one entry showing the most common genes and DNA. Within this sample are over a million distinct CDR3 sequences, with around a third of them counted one time only. Of the sample, roughly 10% is held by the ten largest clones.

The sequenced material came from peripheral blood or thyroid tissue (not recorded which). The receptor source for this set is an adult man with Graves' hyperthyroidism.

With respect to this clonotype: A junction boundary mismatches the germline segment, possibly from a read error. This chain uses TRBV5-1 with TRBJ2-2; D possibly corresponds to TRBD2 (5 bases). The germline CDR1 and CDR2 sequences are SGHRS and YFSETQ. The CDR3 sequence is 18 residues long. The DNA of the CDR3 is TGCGCCAGCAGCTTGTGGACGCGGTTCGCGACGAACACCGGGGAGCCGTTTTTT. Protein: CASSLWTRFATNTGEPFF.

This rearrangement joins TRBV12-3 or TRBV12-4 to TRBJ2-3; 7 bases map to TRBD2. V lost 7 bases to trimming and J lost 3 bases; unmatched junction nucleotides: 10. The CDR3 contains 15 residues. CDR3 bases: TGTGCCAGCAAATTCGGACTAGTAAATACAGATACGCAGTATTTT. Translation gives CASKFGLVNTDTQYF.

This clonotype came up many times. V is TRBV7-9 and J is TRBJ1-6; D ambiguous. Germline assignment: CDR1 SEHNR and CDR2 FQNEAQ (reference sequence). The CDR3 has 16 residues. V was clipped by 1 base and J by 0 bases, with 7 bases between them. CDR3 coding DNA: TGTGCCAGCAGCTTAGGACCGAGCTCCTATAATTCACCCCTCCACTTT. Its protein is CASSLGPSSYNSPLHF.

The rearrangement links TRBV20-1 to TRBJ2-6; D may match TRBD1 or TRBD2 (5 bases each). V lost 6 bases to trimming and J lost 1 base, with 13 bases between them. This CDR3 spans 15 amino acids. Germline CDR1 and CDR2: DFQATT and SNEGSKA (reference sequence). CDR3 coding DNA: TGCAGTGCCGGGGCACGTTTATCTGGGGCCAACGTCCTGACTTTC. Translating gives CSAGARLSGANVLTF.

The chain links TRBV20-1 to TRBJ1-1; D ambiguous. Germline V gene lookup returns CDR1 DFQATT and CDR2 SNEGSKA (reference sequence). The V and J ends lost 5 bases and 2 bases respectively, with 6 bases between them. This CDR3 region has 11 residues. CDR3 sequence: CSALGNTEAFF. The DNA of the CDR3 is TGCAGTGCTTTGGGTAACACTGAAGCTTTCTTT.

The sample holds one count of this clonotype. A much more abundant neighbour one base away suggests this may be a read error. The chain couples TRBV7-9 to TRBJ1-5; 9 positions match TRBD1. This CDR3 is built from 15 residues. The germline CDR1 and CDR2 sequences are SEHNR and FQNEAQ (reference sequence). In DNA form, the CDR3 reads TGTGCCAGCAGTGAGGACAGGGGAGACAATCAGCTCCAGCATTTT. This gives the protein CASSEDRGDNQLQHF.

This clonotype was detected ten times or more. The chain is built from TRBV10-3 and TRBJ1-4; tentatively, D is TRBD1 (5 bases). V lost 10 bases, J lost 7 bases, and 13 bases lay in between. The CDR3 runs 12 residues. Germline-derived CDR1 and CDR2 are ENHRY and SYGVKD. This CDR3 reads CATGFGAEKLFF. The CDR3 DNA is TGTGCCACCGGGTTTGGGGCTGAAAAACTGTTTTTT.

The chain joins TRBV5-1 to TRBJ2-5; 7 nucleotides match TRBD1. Per the germline V gene, CDR1 is SGHRS and CDR2 is YFSETQ. CDR3 length equals 13 residues. J lost 7 bases, V lost 0 bases, and 3 bases had no gene match. CDR3 nucleotides: TGCGCCAGCAGCTTGGCTCCAGGGGGGACCCAGTACTTC. The encoded protein is CASSLAPGGTQYF. Supplemented by reference TRBV5-1 and TRBJ2-5, the full variable domain reads KAGVTQTPRYLIKTRGQQVTLSCSPISGHRSVSWYQQTPGQGLQFLFEYFSETQRNKGNFPGRFSGRQFSNSRSEMNVSTLELGDSALYLCASSLAPGGTQYFGPGTRLLVL.

This clonotype was picked up a small number of times. The rearrangement uses TRBV20-1 and TRBJ2-7, with 8 bases lining up with TRBD1. CDR3 length: 14 residues. The junction had 8 bases not matched to a gene; V was cut back by 5 bases and J by 2 bases. CDR1 is DFQATT, CDR2 SNEGSKA, per germline (reference sequence). Written as DNA, the CDR3 is TGCAGTGCTGGGGACAGGCCCTCTACCTACGAGCAGTACTTC. Translation gives CSAGDRPSTYEQYF.

Notes on this clonotype: A much more abundant neighbour one base away suggests this may be a read error. The chain links TRBV10-3 to TRBJ2-7; 7 bases are a match to TRBD1. The trim removed 3 bases at V and 4 bases at J, leaving 9 bases unmatched. The CDR3 is 15 amino acids. Looked up from germline, CDR1 is ENHRY and CDR2 is SYGVKD. This CDR3 is CAISEEQGSFYEQYF. The CDR3 coding sequence is TGTGCCATCAGTGAAGAACAGGGGAGCTTTTACGAGCAGTACTTC.

This clonotype was counted at least ten times. The J gene is TRBJ2-7, the V gene TRBV29-1, with D uncertain. The ends were cut back, 0 bases at V and 9 bases at J, with 15 bases in the middle. This CDR3 has 13 residues. Looked up from germline, CDR1 is SQVTM and CDR2 is ANQGSEA. The CDR3 region is CSVEDLQARGQYF. Written as DNA, the CDR3 is TGCAGCGTTGAAGATCTTCAGGCCCGCGGGCAGTACTTC.

The genes are TRBV10-2 and TRBJ2-2; possible D gene TRBD2, 6 bases. With 6 bases removed from V and 2 bases from J, the gap between germline ends came to 22 bases. Germline V CDR1 and CDR2: WSHSY, SAAADI. The length of the CDR3 is 18 residues. The CDR3 DNA reads as TGCGCCAGCAGCCGGCTGAGAACCCGGGAGTTCAACACCGGGGAGCTGTTTTTT. Its protein is CASSRLRTREFNTGELFF.

V usage is TRBV2 and J usage is TRBJ2-7; 8 nucleotides align to TRBD1. This CDR3 has 16 amino acids. Per germline, CDR1 SNHLY and CDR2 FYNNEI. V was pared by 6 bases and J by 5 bases, with 15 bases of the junction left unmatched. CDR3 nucleotides: TGTGCCAGCAGAGGAGGGGATACAGGGGGATTCCACGAGCAGTACTTC. Its translation: CASRGGDTGGFHEQYF.

This clonotype was detected many times. No DNA is shown, since the ends of the CDR3 on it are uncertain; the CDR3 is the one TCRdb lists. V and J are TRBV20-1 and TRBJ2-5; the table names TRBD2, a call not compared with the DNA. The CDR3 is made up of 13 amino acids, end residues included. Germline CDR1 reads DFQATT; CDR2 reads SNEGSKA (reference sequence). The CDR3 protein is CSTSGLAQETQYF.

Details on this clonotype: The final CDR3 position lacks the conserved phenylalanine or tryptophan, pointing to a likely read error. Because the CDR3's place on the DNA is in doubt, the DNA is left out and the CDR3 is given as listed by TCRdb. V usage is TRBV10-3 and J usage is TRBJ2-2. The CDR3 numbers 8 amino acids, ends counted. Germline V gives CDR1 ENHRY, CDR2 SYGVKD. Here the CDR3 reads CAISESWQ.

This clonotype was recorded many times. This chain uses TRBV6-5 with TRBJ1-6; D call uncertain. Looked up from germline, CDR1 is MNHEY and CDR2 is SVGAGI. Trimming took off 5 bases at V and 12 bases at J, with 11 bases between the two ends. The CDR3 sequence is 12 residues long. In nucleotides, the CDR3 is TGTGCCAGCAGTCAAGGACCTTTACCCCTCCACTTT. Translating gives CASSQGPLPLHF.

Details on this clonotype: One end of the junction fails to match germline, which may point to a read error. The V call is TRBV7-2, the J call TRBJ2-2; 12 positions agree with TRBD2. The CDR3 is made up of 15 amino acids. The V gene's germline CDR1 is SGHTA and CDR2 FQGNSA. CDR3 DNA sequence: TGTGCCAGCAGCTTAGAGGGACTAGCGGGCAATGAGCAGTTTTTT. Protein sequence: CASSLEGLAGNEQFF.

This clonotype was counted between two and nine times. V gene TRBV3-1 combines with J gene TRBJ2-5; 7 bases are shared with TRBD2. The germline V gene has CDR1 LGHDT and CDR2 YNNKEL (reference sequence). This CDR3 region has 16 residues. J lost 2 bases, V lost 2 bases, and 8 bases had no gene match. CDR3 in amino acids: CASSQISLADQETQYF. The CDR3 coding sequence is TGTGCCAGCAGCCAAATAAGCCTAGCGGATCAAGAGACCCAGTACTTC.

CDR3 in amino acids: CASSVVPSGSEKLFF. In DNA, the CDR3 is TGTGCCAGCAGCGTAGTCCCTAGCGGGAGTGAAAAACTGTTTTTT. The gene calls are TRBV9 and TRBJ1-4, with D hard to call. CDR3 length equals 15 residues. With 0 bases removed from V and 7 bases from J, the gap between germline ends came to 13 bases. Germline lookup yields CDR1 SGDLS and CDR2 YYNGEE.

This clonotype was counted ten times or more. This chain joins TRBV19 and TRBJ2-2, with 9 nucleotides matching TRBD2. The V gene's germline CDR1 is LNHDA and CDR2 SQIVND (reference sequence). The CDR3 is 14 residues long. V lost 4 bases and J lost 5; bases outside the gene matches: 2. The CDR3: CASSSGRGTGELFF. In nucleotides, the CDR3 is TGTGCCAGTAGTAGCGGGAGGGGTACCGGGGAGCTGTTTTTT.

The chain recombines TRBV7-2 with TRBJ1-2; TRBD1 matches 7 bases. Germline CDR1 is SGHTA and CDR2 is FQGNSA. V was clipped by 8 bases and J by 5 bases; unmatched bases: 20. This CDR3 has 17 residues. CDR3 sequence reads: CASDNTHGGGTEYGYTF. The CDR3 coding sequence is TGTGCCAGCGATAACACGCACGGCGGGGGGACAGAGTATGGCTACACCTTC.

This clonotype occurred many times. CDR3 bases: TGTGCCAGTTCTCCCTCGGCGACGTTCGCTGGGGCCAACGTCCTGACTTTC. This encodes CASSPSATFAGANVLTF. The V call is TRBV19, the J call TRBJ2-6; D is undetermined. Germline V gene data show CDR1 as LNHDA and CDR2 as SQIVND (reference sequence). The CDR3 extends over 17 amino acids. Trimming took off 8 bases at V and 2 bases at J, with 19 bases between the two ends.

A word on this clonotype: A single base separates this from a much larger clone, so it may be a read error. The chain carries TRBV10-3 and TRBJ2-7; D is unresolved. The germline V gene has CDR1 ENHRY and CDR2 SYGVKD. The CDR3 has 16 amino acids. V was cut by 3 bases and J by 0 bases, with 15 bases left in between. The CDR3 sequence: CAISDLGAGISYEQYF. DNA of the CDR3: TGTGCCATCAGTGATCTCGGCGCAGGAATCTCCTACGAGCAGTACTTC.